The clone carrying this T cell receptor beta chain came up a few times. This sample is drawn from a study of regulatory T cells in long-lasting Graves disease. In germline, CDR1 is LNHDA, CDR2 SQIVND (reference sequence). The CDR3 has 15 amino acids. The V end lost 4 bases, the J end lost 9 bases, and 19 bases lay between the germline ends. Library construction for TCR beta used iRepertoire HTBI primers and Arm-PCR of CDR3 regions. TCRdb itself ran the multiplex PCR reads through MiXCR, one entry per CDR3 protein. Of a few hundred thousand distinct CDR3 sequences listed, 18% are singletons. The time point here: newly diagnosed GD, antithyroid drugs for less than 3 months. Following extraction of RNA from PBMCs, that RNA was used to make the TCR library. In each case, Graves' disease was diagnosed per American Thyroid Association guidelines. Peripheral blood, around 9 milliliters per patient, was collected in EDTA tubes.

The same data also went into a second study, on T cells in Graves' hyperthyroidism and ophthalmopathy. That study adds: Patients aged 18 to 65 with hyperthyroidism were newly diagnosed, with duration under 2 months.

The receptor comes from a woman aged 25 to 39 with Graves disease. The sample consisted of peripheral blood mononuclear cells (PBMCs), taken at new diagnosis, from a patient treated with antithyroid drugs. The chain joins TRBV19 to TRBJ1-3; a weak D match, TRBD1 (5 bases). This CDR3 reads CASSTNWDEEATIYF. The CDR3 DNA follows: TGTGCCAGTAGTACCAACTGGGACGAGGAGGCCACCATATATTTT.